The 25 T cell receptor beta chains in this list originate from one sample, sequenced in a study of CD8 T cells in ankylosing spondylitis (dated by TCRdb to the late 2010s). These receptors lack a known antigen. What the research found in general, with its limitations: Blood from ankylosing spondylitis patients appeared to be characterized by a TCR beta motif composed of about eight highly homologous amino acid variants.

Libraries were built with 5' RACE. TCRdb names Illumina HiSeq 2500 as the instrument used. Clones were called with MiXCR by TCRdb after fastp trimmed the public reads at Q25, and only in-frame beta chains were retained. Each record represents a unique CDR3 protein, reported with the most common genes and DNA among its rows. In this sample the table shows about 840,000 distinct CDR3 sequences, about 10% of which occur a single time. Around 0.51% of the sample goes to the ten largest clones. Input material: blood, either unsorted or a sorted T cell fraction (not recorded which). These receptors were collected from a male donor with ankylosing spondylitis.

There are many counts of this clonotype. CDR3 protein: CASSSTGSSSYNEQFF. CDR3 DNA sequence: TGTGCCAGCAGTTCGACAGGGTCGAGCTCCTACAATGAGCAGTTCTTC. The V call is TRBV12-3 or TRBV12-4, the J call TRBJ2-1; 7 positions agree with TRBD1. CDR3 length: 16 amino acids. Trimming removed 4 bases from V and 0 bases from J; junction bases left unmatched: 6.

The chain links TRBV5-1 to TRBJ1-6; 8 bases agree with TRBD1. The length of the CDR3 is 16 residues. The J segment lost 5 bases and the V segment lost 0 bases, leaving 4 bases of the junction unmatched. Germline V gene sequence: CDR1 SGHRS, CDR2 YFSETQ. CDR3 sequence: CASSLDPGQDNSPLHF. The DNA for the CDR3 is TGCGCCAGCAGCTTGGATCCGGGACAGGATAATTCACCCCTCCACTTT.

This clonotype occurred a few times. A read error may be the cause here, since a much bigger clone is one base away. The chain uses TRBV7-2 and TRBJ2-3; no definite D call. The CDR3 runs 11 residues. V lost 4 bases and J 5 bases, leaving 4 bases between the germline ends. Germline V CDR1 and CDR2: SGHTA, FQGNSA. The DNA of the CDR3 is TGTGCCAGCAGCTCCAAAGATACGCAGTATTTT. Protein product: CASSSKDTQYF.

This clonotype appeared a few times. This rearrangement joins TRBV6-2 or TRBV6-3 to TRBJ1-5; unclear D gene. The CDR3 runs to 12 residues. Germline V CDR1 and CDR2: MNHEY, SVGEGT. V lost 5 bases, J lost 11 bases, and 13 bases lay in between. For the CDR3, the DNA is TGTGCCAGCAGTCCATCCGGGGTCGCCCAGCATTTT. Its translation is CASSPSGVAQHF.

This clonotype was recorded at least ten times. The V gene is TRBV7-2, the J gene TRBJ1-2; TRBD1 agrees at 8 bases. CDR1 and CDR2 (germline): SGHTA, FQGNSA. V lost 5 bases to trimming and J lost 8 bases; unmatched junction nucleotides: 16. The length of the CDR3 is 16 residues. CDR3 sequence: CASSREPGQAREGYTF. The CDR3 DNA is TGTGCCAGCAGCCGTGAACCGGGACAGGCGCGGGAAGGCTACACCTTC.

The chain uses TRBV11-1 and TRBJ2-7, with no clear D. V lost 2 bases and J lost 3, with 8 bases in between. The V gene's germline CDR1 is SGHAT and CDR2 FQDESV (reference sequence). The CDR3 has 13 amino acids. The CDR3 is CASSLTPVYEQYF. CDR3 sequence (DNA): TGTGCCAGCAGCTTAACCCCTGTCTACGAGCAGTACTTC.

This clonotype was counted at least ten times. This chain connects TRBV27 to TRBJ1-2, with a possible D match to TRBD1 (5 bases). The CDR3 is 13 amino acids. Trimming left V 3 bases short and J 10 bases short, with 15 bases between. The germline V gene encodes CDR1 MNHEY and CDR2 SMNVEV (reference sequence). The CDR3 nucleotides are TGTGCCAGCAGTTTGACGACAGAGCTACCCTACACCTTC. It codes for CASSLTTELPYTF.

V is TRBV11-2 and J is TRBJ2-1, with 16 bases that match TRBD2. There are 18 residues in the CDR3. Germline V gene sequence: CDR1 SGHAT, CDR2 FQNNGV. Germline trimming cut 1 base from V and 4 bases from J; bases unmatched to any gene: 4. The CDR3 nucleotides are TGTGCCAGCAGCTTAGTGGGACTAGCGGGGGGGCGGTACAATGAGCAGTTCTTC. Translated: CASSLVGLAGGRYNEQFF.

There are many counts of this clonotype. The V call is TRBV6-2 or TRBV6-3, the J call TRBJ2-2; tentatively, D is TRBD1 or TRBD2 (5 bases each). This CDR3 has 14 amino acids. The germline V gene has CDR1 MNHEY and CDR2 SVGEGT. The V gene lost 8 bases and the J gene lost 5 bases, with 15 bases spanning the gap. CDR3 residues: CASCPGAGTGELFF. CDR3 DNA sequence: TGTGCCAGCTGCCCCGGGGCGGGTACCGGGGAGCTGTTTTTT.

This clonotype has ten or more counts. One end of the junction fails to match germline, which may point to a read error. J is TRBJ2-5 and V is TRBV12-3 or TRBV12-4; maybe TRBD1 (6 bases). CDR3 length: 14 amino acids. The CDR3 region is CASRLDRTQETQYF. CDR3 coding DNA: TGTGCCAGCAGATTAGACAGGACCCAAGAGACCCAGTACTTC.

The gene calls are TRBV6-1 and TRBJ1-2, with 8 bases matching TRBD1. The CDR3 has 14 amino acids. The V gene's germline CDR1 is MNHNS and CDR2 SASEGT. Trimming at V came to 6 bases and at J to 4 bases, leaving 7 bases not matched to a gene. CDR3 nucleotide sequence: TGTGCCAGCAGAATTACAGGGGGAAGCTATGGCTACACCTTC. This encodes CASRITGGSYGYTF.

The V call is TRBV6-1, the J call TRBJ2-5; 9 nucleotides line up with TRBD1. The CDR3 is made up of 15 amino acids. Germline CDR1 and CDR2: MNHNS and SASEGT. The V segment lost 2 bases and the J segment 5 bases; nucleotides outside the gene matches: 6. In DNA, the CDR3 is TGTGCCAGCAGTGAAAGGGGGACAGGGTGGGAGACCCAGTACTTC. Translated: CASSERGTGWETQYF.

This clonotype occurred many times. The chain combines TRBV6-1 with TRBJ2-3; TRBD2 agrees at 12 bases. Germline assignment: CDR1 MNHNS and CDR2 SASEGT. The trim removed 6 bases at V and 3 bases at J, leaving 1 base unmatched. The CDR3 is 14 amino acids. CDR3 loop: CASRGLAGTDTQYF. CDR3 DNA sequence: TGTGCCAGCAGGGGACTAGCGGGTACAGATACGCAGTATTTT.

There are a few counts of this clonotype. V gene TRBV4-3 combines with J gene TRBJ1-1; D is uncertain. The CDR3 is made up of 16 amino acids. Germline V lookup: CDR1 LGHNA, CDR2 YSLEER. V lost 0 bases, J lost 1 base, and 12 bases lay in between. The chain's CDR3 is CASSQDKGGWNTEAFF. CDR3 DNA: TGCGCCAGCAGCCAAGATAAAGGCGGCTGGAACACTGAAGCTTTCTTT.

The J gene is TRBJ2-5, the V gene TRBV6-2 or TRBV6-3; no definite D call. This CDR3 has 12 residues. The germline V and J ends were trimmed by 7 bases and 2 bases, with 8 bases remaining between them. CDR1 is MNHEY and CDR2 is SVGEGT in the germline V gene. The CDR3 nucleotides are TGTGCCAGCACCCACAATCAAGAGACCCAGTACTTC. This translates into CASTHNQETQYF.

V gene TRBV9 combines with J gene TRBJ2-3; D gene ambiguous. The CDR3 is 14 residues long. Germline V CDR1 and CDR2: SGDLS, YYNGEE. The V end was cut by 0 bases, the J end by 1 base, with 6 bases between. The CDR3 sequence: CASSVGPGTDTQYF. The DNA of the CDR3 is TGTGCCAGCAGCGTAGGGCCGGGCACAGATACGCAGTATTTT.

This clonotype has only a few counts. The J gene is TRBJ2-2, the V gene TRBV20-1, with 9 bases aligning to TRBD2. The CDR3 is 13 amino acids. Trimming at V came to 6 bases and at J to 4 bases, leaving 3 bases not matched to a gene. CDR1 is DFQATT and CDR2 is SNEGSKA in the germline V gene (reference sequence). This chain's CDR3 is CSALTSGTGELFF. Here the CDR3 DNA reads TGCAGTGCCCTGACTAGCGGCACCGGGGAGCTGTTTTTT.

This clonotype was counted between two and nine times. The chain links TRBV29-1 to TRBJ1-2; TRBD1 aligns across 9 bases. Germline values: CDR1 SQVTM, CDR2 ANQGSEA. The V gene end was trimmed by 7 bases and the J gene end by 3 bases; junction bases not matched to a gene: 9. The CDR3 loop spans 14 amino acids. CDR3 sequence reads: CSGAQGAGDYGYTF. CDR3 nucleotide sequence: TGCAGCGGCGCACAGGGGGCCGGGGACTATGGCTACACCTTC.

The chain combines TRBV6-4 with TRBJ1-1; weak D call: TRBD1 (6 bases). Trimming shortened V by 6 bases and J by 4 bases, and 27 bases separated the two germline ends. The germline gives CDR1 MRHNA, CDR2 SNTAGT. This CDR3 is built from 18 residues. Here the CDR3 reads CASRAPGVLGSKPTEAFF. CDR3 in DNA: TGTGCCAGCAGAGCCCCAGGGGTTTTAGGATCTAAACCCACTGAAGCTTTCTTT.

This clonotype was counted a few times. The rearrangement uses TRBV20-1 and TRBJ2-2; the D gene is possibly TRBD1 (6 bases). The CDR3 contains 14 residues. V was trimmed by 3 bases and J by 1 base, leaving 9 bases between them. Germline assignment: CDR1 DFQATT and CDR2 SNEGSKA (reference sequence). The CDR3 reads CSARLQGNTGELFF. The CDR3 DNA sequence: TGCAGTGCTAGGCTACAGGGGAACACCGGGGAGCTGTTTTTT.

The chain links TRBV5-1 to TRBJ2-7, with D uncertain. The CDR3 has 12 residues. V shed 2 bases and J shed 5 bases, with 8 bases lying between them. The germline CDR1 and CDR2 sequences are SGHRS and YFSETQ. CDR3 coding DNA: TGCGCCAGCAGCTTTGGTCTCCACGAGCAGTACTTC. It yields the protein CASSFGLHEQYF.

This chain links TRBV29-1 with TRBJ2-4; maybe TRBD2 (6 bases). Between the trimmed V and J ends, which lost 4 bases and 0 bases, there was a span of 10 bases. Looked up from germline, CDR1 is SQVTM and CDR2 is ANQGSEA. The CDR3 length is 14 residues. The CDR3 nucleotides read TGCAGCGTTGGGGGACTGTTAGCCAAAAACATTCAGTACTTC. Translating it yields CSVGGLLAKNIQYF.

In its sample, this clonotype was seen a few times. The V and J genes are TRBV5-1 and TRBJ2-1; 12 bases line up with TRBD2. CDR3 length: 13 amino acids. The J segment lost 10 bases and the V segment lost 5 bases, leaving 4 bases of the junction unmatched. Germline V gives CDR1 SGHRS, CDR2 YFSETQ. This CDR3 reads CASSTGLAGEQFF. The CDR3 DNA reads as TGCGCCAGCAGTACCGGACTAGCGGGGGAGCAGTTCTTC.

This clonotype was counted between two and nine times. CDR3 protein: CSARDPVLYEKLFF. The CDR3 coding sequence is TGCAGTGCTAGAGATCCGGTATTATATGAAAAACTGTTTTTT. This chain joins TRBV20-1 and TRBJ1-4; D is uncertain. V was shortened by 0 bases and J by 6 bases, with 11 bases between the two germline ends. CDR1 DFQATT and CDR2 SNEGSKA come from the germline V gene (reference sequence). This CDR3 is built from 14 residues.

The chain uses TRBV20-1 and TRBJ1-2; 11 bases are shared with TRBD1. V lost 6 bases, J lost 0 bases, and 9 bases stayed unmatched. This CDR3 has 16 residues. From germline, CDR1 is DFQATT and CDR2 SNEGSKA (reference sequence). Here the CDR3 DNA reads TGCAGTGCCATGGGACAGGGGGTGATAGCTAACTATGGCTACACCTTC. It codes for CSAMGQGVIANYGYTF.